This T cell receptor beta chain was profiled in a study of T-cell reconstitution after alpha-beta-depleted transplantation in children. A TCRbeta library incorporating unique molecular identifiers was prepared. TCRdb redid the calling of the PCR reads with MiXCR, one entry per CDR3 protein. The table includes 700,000 to 950,000 distinct CDR3 sequences, around 15% detected once. As for this clonotype: Its antigen is undetermined.

V was shortened by 1 base and J by 5 bases, with 12 bases between the two germline ends. CDR3 size: 14 residues. Per the germline V gene, CDR1 is SGDLS and CDR2 is YYNGEE. Study observations and caveats: About two months after transplant, alpha-beta T cells reportedly came from several hundred expanded graft clones. Newly made T cells mostly supplied T-cell counts and diversity one year after transplant.

The TCR was taken from a male patient between 5 and 17 years old who had a stem cell transplant for acute lymphoblastic leukemia, so the T cells may come from the graft donor. The chain combines TRBV9 with TRBJ1-2; no definite D call. This material consisted of PBMCs, mostly from graft donor cells, taken 360 days after TCRalphabeta/CD19-depleted stem cell transplant. CDR3: CASSVFVWWYGYTF. CDR3 DNA: TGTGCCAGCAGCGTATTTGTGTGGTGGTATGGCTACACCTTC.